These T cell receptor beta chains were read from a single sample in a study of a mutant IDH1 vaccine in newly diagnosed glioma. TCRdb's table, derived via immunoSEQ multiplex PCR, lists solely in-frame clones and lacks some. Of 50,000 to 65,000 clones listed, 70% to 90% are singletons. The antigens these receptors bind are not known. Sample: PBMCs, taken from a glioma patient whose treatment included an IDH1 peptide vaccine. The source is a middle-aged man with glioma. The CDR3 runs from the conserved cysteine through the conserved F or W. The D gene is left open where the match is weak. Clone size is not always given. Where it is, it says once, few, many or a class for expanded clones.

D: TRBD1; J: TRBJ2-7; V: TRBV4-1; length: 14; size: -; DNA: TGCGCCAGCAGCCAAGGCAGGGGGACCTACGAGCAGTACTTC; CDR3: CASSQGRGTYEQYF
D: TRBD1; J: TRBJ2-7; V: TRBV19; length: 11; size: -; DNA: TGTGCCACTGGACAGGTTAACGAGCAGTACTTC; CDR3: CATGQVNEQYF
D: -; J: TRBJ2-7; V: TRBV7-2; length: 13; size: -; DNA: TGTGCCAGCTCGGTCCAGGGGGGATACGAGCAGTACTTC; CDR3: CASSVQGGYEQYF
D: TRBD2; J: TRBJ2-5; V: TRBV5-1; length: 16; size: -; DNA: TGCGCCAGCAGCTTGGGGACTAGCGGGACCCAAGAGACCCAGTACTTC; CDR3: CASSLGTSGTQETQYF
D: TRBD1; J: TRBJ2-5; V: TRBV7-9; length: 16; size: -; DNA: TGTGCCAGCAGCTTAGGGGGACAGGGAAATTCGGAGACCCAGTACTTC; CDR3: CASSLGGQGNSETQYF
D: -; J: TRBJ1-1; V: TRBV6-6; length: 15; size: -; DNA: TGTGCCAGCAGTTACTCCCCCCCGCAGGCCCCTGAAGCTTTCTTT; CDR3: CASSYSPPQAPEAFF
D: TRBD1; J: TRBJ2-3; V: TRBV10-3; length: 10; size: -; DNA: TGTGCCACGGAGCGGAACAGGGGGTATTTT; CDR3: CATERNRGYF
D: -; J: TRBJ2-7; V: TRBV2; length: 15; size: few; DNA: TGTGCCAGCAGTGAGTACCGGGACCGCCTTTGGGAGCAGTACTTC; CDR3: CASSEYRDRLWEQYF
D: TRBD1; J: TRBJ1-5; V: TRBV28; length: 16; size: once; DNA: TGTGCCAGCAGTCCCGACAGGGTGAGGGGCAATCAGCCCCAGCATTTT; CDR3: CASSPDRVRGNQPQHF
D: -; J: TRBJ2-1; V: TRBV7-2; length: 17; size: -; DNA: TGTGCCAGCAGCTTACAACCCCCGAGACTAGATAGGGATGAGCAGTTCTTC; CDR3: CASSLQPPRLDRDEQFF
D: TRBD2; J: TRBJ2-1; V: TRBV5-5; length: 17; size: -; DNA: TGTGCCAGCAGCTTTGGACTAGCGGGTGCTTCCTACAATGAGCAGTTCTTC; CDR3: CASSFGLAGASYNEQFF
D: TRBD2; J: TRBJ2-1; V: TRBV10-3; length: 16; size: -; DNA: TGTGCCATCAGTGGGGGACTAGCGGGGTCTAACAATGAGCAGTTCTTC; CDR3: CAISGGLAGSNNEQFF
D: -; J: TRBJ1-4; V: TRBV5-1; length: 15; size: once; DNA: TGCGCCAGCAGCCAGAACCCGGACGGCTATGAAAAACTGTTTTTT; CDR3: CASSQNPDGYEKLFF
D: -; J: TRBJ1-2; V: TRBV27; length: 14; size: once; DNA: TGTGCCAGCAGTTCCGCAGGGGCGTACTATGGCTACACCTTC; CDR3: CASSSAGAYYGYTF
D: TRBD1; J: TRBJ2-6; V: TRBV5-1; length: 18; size: -; DNA: TGCGCCAGCAGCCGTTTCTCGGGACAGCTCTCTGGGGCCAACGTCCTGACTTTC; CDR3: CASSRFSGQLSGANVLTF
D: TRBD1; J: TRBJ1-5; V: TRBV19; length: 16; size: few; DNA: TGTGCCAGTAGTGCGACGGGACAGGGGCGCAATCAGCCCCAGCATTTT; CDR3: CASSATGQGRNQPQHF
D: -; J: TRBJ1-5; V: TRBV2; length: 14; size: -; DNA: TGTGCCAGCAGCTACACGACAGAGAATCAGCCCCAGCATTTT; CDR3: CASSYTTENQPQHF
D: TRBD2; J: TRBJ2-3; V: TRBV10-1; length: 22; size: -; DNA: TGCGCCAGCAGTGAGACTCTAGCGGGAGACTCACTCCGCCGCTTAGGCACAGATACGCAGTATTTT; CDR3: CASSETLAGDSLRRLGTDTQYF
D: -; J: TRBJ2-7; V: TRBV5-4; length: 13; size: -; DNA: TGTGCCAGCAGCCTGGGGTTCTCCTACGAGCAGTACTTC; CDR3: CASSLGFSYEQYF
D: -; J: TRBJ2-6; V: TRBV9; length: 15; size: -; DNA: TGTGCCAGCAGCGCCTTAGCGGCCGGGGCCAACGTCCTGACTTTC; CDR3: CASSALAAGANVLTF
D: TRBD1; J: TRBJ1-1; V: TRBV6-6; length: 14; size: once; DNA: TGTGCCAGCAGACTGACAGGGGTGAACACTGAAGCTTTCTTT; CDR3: CASRLTGVNTEAFF
D: TRBD1; J: TRBJ1-4; V: TRBV7-2; length: 15; size: -; DNA: TGTGCCAGCAGCCCGAGGACAGGGTTAAATGAAAAACTGTTTTTT; CDR3: CASSPRTGLNEKLFF
D: -; J: TRBJ2-7; V: TRBV19; length: 14; size: -; DNA: TGTGCCAGTAGTATTGGGGACACGAGTCGCGAGCAGTACTTC; CDR3: CASSIGDTSREQYF
D: -; J: TRBJ2-5; V: TRBV5-1; length: 14; size: -; DNA: TGCGCCAGCAGCTTGACGAGTAATCATGGGACCCAGTACTTC; CDR3: CASSLTSNHGTQYF
D: TRBD2; J: TRBJ2-2; V: TRBV5-1; length: 16; size: -; DNA: TGCGCCAGCAGGACTAGCGGGAGCGGGGACACCGGGGAGCTGTTTTTT; CDR3: CASRTSGSGDTGELFF
D: TRBD1; J: TRBJ2-2; V: TRBV30; length: 13; size: -; DNA: TGTGCCTGGAGGACAGGGTTGACCGGGGAGCTGTTTTTT; CDR3: CAWRTGLTGELFF
D: -; J: TRBJ2-7; V: TRBV10-3; length: 12; size: once; DNA: TGTGCCATCAGCGCGGGAACCTACGAGCAGTACTTC; CDR3: CAISAGTYEQYF